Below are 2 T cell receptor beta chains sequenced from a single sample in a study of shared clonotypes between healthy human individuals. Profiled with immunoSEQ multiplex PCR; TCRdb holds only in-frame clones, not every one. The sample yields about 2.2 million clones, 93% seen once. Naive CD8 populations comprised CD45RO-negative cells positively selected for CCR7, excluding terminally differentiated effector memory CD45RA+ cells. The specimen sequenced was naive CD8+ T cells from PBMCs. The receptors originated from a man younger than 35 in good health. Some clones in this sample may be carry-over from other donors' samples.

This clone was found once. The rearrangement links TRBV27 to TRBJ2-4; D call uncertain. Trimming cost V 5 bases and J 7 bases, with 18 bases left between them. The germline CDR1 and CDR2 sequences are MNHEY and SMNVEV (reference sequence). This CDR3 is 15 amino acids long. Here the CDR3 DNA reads TGTGCCAGCAGTCCTGGGCACCCGTCCGGGAACATTCAGTACTTC. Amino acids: CASSPGHPSGNIQYF.

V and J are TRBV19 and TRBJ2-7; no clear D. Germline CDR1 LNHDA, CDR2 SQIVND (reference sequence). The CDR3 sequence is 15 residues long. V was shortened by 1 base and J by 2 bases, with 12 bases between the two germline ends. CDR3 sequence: CASSIVRRPTYEQYF. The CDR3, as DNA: TGTGCCAGTAGTATAGTTCGCCGACCCACCTACGAGCAGTACTTC.